This record looks at one T cell receptor (beta chain) sequence and its context. No antigen is known for it. The entry originates in a study of cytomegalovirus exposure and HLA in healthy donors. Study observations and caveats: A classifier reportedly called cytomegalovirus status with high sensitivity and specificity.

Measured with immunoSEQ multiplex PCR; TCRdb has only the in-frame clones, and not every one. The sample has about 150,000 clones, 87% seen once; the top ten hold 4.5%. Sequencing was performed on PBMCs. The receptor was isolated from a man aged 18 to 30 in good health and CMV-seropositive.

The CDR3 DNA reads TGTGCCAGCAGGGGACTACCGGGACAGGGAGGTGCTTTCTTT. This encodes CASRGLPGQGGAFF. The chain is built from TRBV27 and TRBJ1-1; 9 bases fit TRBD1. Per the germline V gene, CDR1 is MNHEY and CDR2 is SMNVEV (reference sequence). Trimming took 6 bases from V and 11 from J; bases not matched to a gene: 13. The CDR3 is made up of 14 amino acids.